The 30 T cell receptor beta chains in this list originate from one sample, sequenced in a study of T-cell memory formation after mild COVID-19. TCRdb re-called the 5' RACE reads through MiXCR, storing one row per CDR3 protein. Among 170,000 or so distinct CDR3 sequences, over 20% were seen once, and the ten largest hold under 30%. The sequenced sample consisted of PBMCs or a T cell subset sorted from them (not recorded which). These receptors were collected from an adult woman who had mild COVID-19 (a few samples of this study predate the infection). Cell type and time point are not known.

This clonotype was recorded a few times. The rearrangement uses TRBV5-1 and TRBJ1-1; tentatively, D is TRBD1 (5 bases). Germline values: CDR1 SGHRS, CDR2 YFSETQ. CDR3 length: 12 amino acids. V lost 7 bases, J lost 0 bases, and 7 bases lay in between. In DNA, the CDR3 is TGCGCCAGCGGGGCAGTGAACACTGAAGCTTTCTTT. Protein sequence: CASGAVNTEAFF.

V usage is TRBV27 and J usage is TRBJ2-7; D is unclear. Germline CDR1 reads MNHEY; CDR2 reads SMNVEV (reference sequence). V lost 6 bases and J 2 bases, leaving 17 bases between the germline ends. This CDR3 has 15 amino acids. The chain's CDR3 is CASSPPADPTYEQYF. In nucleotides, the CDR3 is TGTGCCAGCAGCCCCCCCGCAGATCCGACCTACGAGCAGTACTTC.

This chain uses TRBV12-5 with TRBJ2-2, with D possibly TRBD2 on 6 matching bases. This CDR3 region has 16 residues. Germline assignment: CDR1 LGHNT and CDR2 FRNRAP. Trimming cost V 5 bases and J 5 bases, with 18 bases left between them. The CDR3 sequence is CASGPYRGKETGELFF. The CDR3 DNA reads TGTGCTAGTGGTCCCTACCGGGGGAAAGAAACCGGGGAGCTGTTTTTT.

The V and J genes are TRBV6-5 and TRBJ2-6; 14 bases map to TRBD2. The CDR3 runs to 19 residues. The ends lost 6 bases at V and 3 bases at J; junction bases unmatched: 10. Germline CDR1 MNHEY, CDR2 SVGAGI. In nucleotides, the CDR3 is TGTGCCAGCAGCTTATTCCGACTAGCGGGAGGGTATGGGGCCAACGTCCTGACTTTC. Its protein product is CASSLFRLAGGYGANVLTF.

This rearrangement joins TRBV13 to TRBJ1-2; 10 bases line up with TRBD1. Germline CDR1 and CDR2: PRHDT and FYEKMQ (reference sequence). Trimming removed 5 bases from V and 5 bases from J; junction bases left unmatched: 8. The CDR3 loop spans 15 amino acids. The CDR3 loop is CASSNRDRGPYGYTF. The CDR3 nucleotides are TGTGCCAGCAGCAACCGGGACAGGGGCCCTTATGGCTACACCTTC. The complete variable domain, with remaining parts taken from reference TRBV13 and TRBJ1-2, reads AAGVIQSPRHLIKEKRETATLKCYPIPRHDTVYWYQQGPGQDPQFLISFYEKMQSDKGSIPDRFSAQQFSDYHSELNMSSLELGDSALYFCASSNRDRGPYGYTFGSGTRLTVV.

This clonotype was detected a few times. The rearrangement uses TRBV27 and TRBJ2-1, with a tentative D call TRBD1 (6 bases). This CDR3 region has 15 residues. Per germline, CDR1 MNHEY and CDR2 SMNVEV (reference sequence). Trimming shortened V by 6 bases and J by 8 bases, and 20 bases separated the two germline ends. As DNA, the CDR3 is TGTGCCAGCAGCCTTCCCCGTACAGGGTGGCATGAGCAGTTCTTC. It yields the protein CASSLPRTGWHEQFF.

The chain employs TRBV19 and TRBJ1-2; TRBD1 agrees at 8 bases. V was pared by 7 bases and J by 2 bases, with 9 bases of the junction left unmatched. Germline V CDR1 and CDR2: LNHDA, SQIVND (reference sequence). The CDR3 contains 15 residues. CDR3 protein: CASNPLGQANYGYTF. In nucleotides, the CDR3 is TGTGCCAGTAATCCTCTGGGACAGGCGAACTATGGCTACACCTTC.

The chain is built from TRBV9 and TRBJ2-7; D may be TRBD2 (5 bases). There are 14 residues in the CDR3. V lost 3 bases, J lost 2 bases, and 12 bases lay in between. Per the germline V gene, CDR1 is SGDLS and CDR2 is YYNGEE. The CDR3 loop is CASSGPEGPYEQYF. CDR3 coding DNA: TGTGCCAGCAGCGGTCCAGAGGGCCCCTACGAGCAGTACTTC. Based on the CDR3 plus reference TRBV9 and TRBJ2-7, the full variable domain is DSGVTQTPKHLITATGQRVTLRCSPRSGDLSVYWYQQSLDQGLQFLIQYYNGEERAKGNILERFSAQQFPDLHSELNLSSLELGDSALYFCASSGPEGPYEQYFGPGTRLTVT.

This clonotype occurred a few times. The chain combines TRBV28 with TRBJ1-5; D possibly corresponds to TRBD1 (5 bases). Per the germline V gene, CDR1 is MDHEN and CDR2 is SYDVKM. Trimming took off 7 bases at V and 0 bases at J, with 10 bases between the two ends. This CDR3 contains 14 residues. For the CDR3, the DNA is TGTGCCAGCATAAGGGGCCATAGCAATCAGCCCCAGCATTTT. It specifies CASIRGHSNQPQHF. The full variable domain, with the rest looked up from reference TRBV28 and TRBJ1-5, is DVKVTQSSRYLVKRTGEKVFLECVQDMDHENMFWYRQDPGLGLRLIYFSYDVKMKEKGDIPEGYSVSREKKERFSLILESASTNQTSMYLCASIRGHSNQPQHFGDGTRLSIL.

This clonotype was recorded a few times. The genes are TRBV9 and TRBJ2-1; D possibly matches TRBD1 or TRBD2 (5 bases each). CDR3 size: 17 residues. CDR1 is SGDLS and CDR2 is YYNGEE in the germline V gene. V was pared by 3 bases and J by 8 bases, with 24 bases between. CDR3 in amino acids: CASSASGAAVQFHEQFF. Here the CDR3 DNA reads TGTGCCAGCAGCGCCTCCGGGGCCGCTGTACAATTTCATGAGCAGTTCTTC.

This rearrangement joins TRBV2 to TRBJ2-7; weak D call: TRBD1 (5 bases). The CDR3 has 18 amino acids. Trimming took off 0 bases at V and 1 base at J, with 19 bases between the two ends. From germline, CDR1 is SNHLY and CDR2 FYNNEI. DNA of the CDR3: TGTGCCAGCAGTGAAGCGCTTCTTTTAGACAGAAATTCCTACGAGCAGTACTTC. This codes for CASSEALLLDRNSYEQYF.

The rearrangement uses TRBV12-3 or TRBV12-4 and TRBJ1-2, with D perhaps matching TRBD1 (5 bases). The CDR3 consists of 13 residues. Trimming pared 7 bases from V and 3 bases from J, leaving 12 bases between. The CDR3 DNA reads TGTGCCAGCAACCAGGGTTTTCACTATGGCTACACCTTC. Protein: CASNQGFHYGYTF.

A few counts support this clonotype. The CDR3 here is CASSQERTSLLEQYF. DNA for the CDR3: TGTGCCAGCAGCCAAGAAAGGACTAGCCTCCTCGAGCAGTACTTC. This chain uses TRBV4-2 with TRBJ2-7; the match to TRBD2 covers 8 bases. The CDR3 loop spans 15 amino acids. V was clipped by 0 bases and J by 6 bases; unmatched bases: 7. Germline CDR1 reads LGHNA; CDR2 reads YNFKEQ.

Only a few counts were recorded for this clonotype. CDR3 nucleotides: TGTGCCACCAGTACAAAGCAGCACCAAGAGACCCAGTACTTC. This sequence encodes CATSTKQHQETQYF. The chain recombines TRBV15 with TRBJ2-5, with D unclear. The V end was cut by 6 bases, the J end by 0 bases, with 11 bases between. The CDR3 spans 14 residues. Germline V gene sequence: CDR1 LNHNV, CDR2 YYDKDF (reference sequence).

This clonotype was counted many times. The chain is built from TRBV20-1 and TRBJ2-3, with a possible D match to TRBD2 (6 bases). Between the trimmed V and J ends, which lost 6 bases and 2 bases, there was a span of 18 bases. CDR1 DFQATT and CDR2 SNEGSKA come from the germline V gene (reference sequence). The CDR3 sequence is 15 residues long. The chain's CDR3 is CSAIPYRESTDTQYF. DNA for the CDR3: TGCAGTGCAATACCCTACCGGGAGTCCACAGATACGCAGTATTTT.

At least ten counts were recorded for this clonotype. This chain connects TRBV20-1 to TRBJ2-2, with D perhaps TRBD2 (6 bases). Germline V gives CDR1 DFQATT, CDR2 SNEGSKA (reference sequence). The CDR3 covers 15 residues. V shed 0 bases and J shed 3 bases, with 11 bases lying between them. The DNA of the CDR3 is TGCAGTGCTAGAGATTCCGGGAGAGACACCGGGGAGCTGTTTTTT. This gives the protein CSARDSGRDTGELFF.

This chain links TRBV5-1 with TRBJ2-1, with 8 nucleotides matching TRBD2. This CDR3 has 17 residues. Per germline, CDR1 SGHRS and CDR2 YFSETQ. V lost 3 bases and J lost 1; bases outside the gene matches: 9. The CDR3 DNA sequence: TGCGCCAGCAGCTCCCATCCGACTAGCGCGTCCTACAATGAGCAGTTCTTC. It encodes CASSSHPTSASYNEQFF.

The V gene is TRBV2, the J gene TRBJ1-1, with 8 bases aligning to TRBD1. This CDR3 spans 14 amino acids. CDR1 SNHLY and CDR2 FYNNEI come from the germline V gene. V lost 7 bases to trimming and J lost 4 bases; unmatched junction nucleotides: 8. The chain's CDR3 is CASNAGQGTTEAFF. The CDR3, as DNA: TGTGCCAGCAACGCCGGACAGGGCACCACTGAAGCTTTCTTT. The full variable domain, completed using reference TRBV2 and TRBJ1-1, is EPEVTQTPSHQVTQMGQEVILRCVPISNHLYFYWYRQILGQKVEFLVSFYNNEISEKSEIFDDQFSVERPDGSNFTLKIRSTKLEDSAMYFCASNAGQGTTEAFFGQGTRLTVV.

The chain joins TRBV5-1 to TRBJ1-1; TRBD1 matches 10 bases. CDR1 is SGHRS, CDR2 YFSETQ, per germline. With V trimmed by 3 bases and J by 4 bases, 6 bases remained unmatched. CDR3 length: 15 residues. CDR3 coding DNA: TGCGCCAGCAGCTATTCGGGACAGGGGAGCACTGAAGCTTTCTTT. Its protein is CASSYSGQGSTEAFF.

The V and J genes are TRBV6-2 or TRBV6-3 and TRBJ2-7; D is perhaps TRBD2 (6 bases). CDR1 is MNHEY, CDR2 SVGEGT, per germline. The germline V and J ends were trimmed by 0 bases and 4 bases, with 10 bases remaining between them. CDR3 length: 14 amino acids. The CDR3 DNA follows: TGTGCCAGCAGTTACTCGGGGAGGATGTACGAGCAGTACTTC. This gives the protein CASSYSGRMYEQYF.

The CDR3 coding sequence is TGTGCCAGCAGTGAAGTATCGGGACAGGGAAATGAAAAACTGTTTTTT. This gives the protein CASSEVSGQGNEKLFF. This rearrangement joins TRBV6-1 to TRBJ1-4; 9 nucleotides line up with TRBD1. The germline gives CDR1 MNHNS, CDR2 SASEGT. The ends lost 1 base at V and 5 bases at J; junction bases unmatched: 5. CDR3 length: 16 residues.

The chain uses TRBV19 and TRBJ2-1, with D uncertain. The germline CDR1 and CDR2 sequences are LNHDA and SQIVND (reference sequence). The CDR3 runs 15 residues. Trimming pared 3 bases from V and 0 bases from J, leaving 9 bases between. CDR3 DNA: TGTGCCAGTAGTATGGTGGCATACTCCTACAATGAGCAGTTCTTC. This translates into CASSMVAYSYNEQFF.

The chain carries TRBV6-5 and TRBJ1-1, with D uncertain. The V end lost 8 bases, the J end lost 4 bases, and 8 bases lay between the germline ends. The CDR3 loop spans 11 amino acids. Per germline, CDR1 MNHEY and CDR2 SVGAGI. The CDR3 coding sequence is TGTGCCAGCGTGCTGGGCACTGAAGCTTTCTTT. It encodes CASVLGTEAFF.

V and J are TRBV7-9 and TRBJ2-1; TRBD1 aligns across 8 bases. The CDR3 runs 15 residues. V was clipped by 10 bases and J by 3 bases; unmatched bases: 11. Germline CDR1 and CDR2: SEHNR and FQNEAQ (reference sequence). CDR3 in amino acids: CATRRGQDYYNEQFF. The DNA for the CDR3 is TGTGCCACGCGCCGGGGACAGGATTACTACAATGAGCAGTTCTTC.

This clonotype has a handful of counts. The chain has TRBV7-9 and TRBJ2-3; 10 nucleotides align to TRBD2. The CDR3 spans 16 residues. The germline V gene has CDR1 SEHNR and CDR2 FQNEAQ (reference sequence). The V segment lost 1 base and the J segment 3 bases; nucleotides outside the gene matches: 4. In DNA form, the CDR3 reads TGTGCCAGCAGCTTAGAGGGACTAGCGTTTACAGATACGCAGTATTTT. Translating gives CASSLEGLAFTDTQYF.

This chain links TRBV4-2 with TRBJ2-7, with 7 bases fitting TRBD2. The CDR3 runs 12 residues. V shed 6 bases, J shed 5 bases, and the junction held 4 bases outside the gene matches. From germline, CDR1 is LGHNA and CDR2 YNFKEQ. In nucleotides, the CDR3 is TGTGCCAGCAGTCGCGGGAGCAACGAGCAGTACTTC. As protein: CASSRGSNEQYF.

V and J are TRBV24-1 and TRBJ1-2; D is perhaps TRBD1 (5 bases). Germline lookup yields CDR1 KGHDR and CDR2 SFDVKD. The CDR3 has 13 residues. Trimming removed 3 bases at V and 4 bases at J, with 8 bases between. The CDR3: CATSDGGSYGYTF. The DNA for the CDR3 is TGTGCCACCAGTGATGGGGGAAGCTATGGCTACACCTTC.

This clonotype came up a few times. This chain joins TRBV15 and TRBJ1-5, with D unresolved. The germline V gene has CDR1 LNHNV and CDR2 YYDKDF (reference sequence). The CDR3 runs to 15 residues. The V end was cut by 4 bases, the J end by 6 bases, with 16 bases between. DNA for the CDR3: TGTGCCACCAGCACCGAGGGAGGGCAGGTTCAGCCCCAGCATTTT. Protein product: CATSTEGGQVQPQHF.

The gene calls are TRBV3-1 and TRBJ2-7; no reliable D call. The ends were cut back, 0 bases at V and 9 bases at J, with 9 bases in the middle. Germline CDR1 is LGHDT and CDR2 is YNNKEL (reference sequence). The CDR3 totals 12 residues. The CDR3 sequence: CASSQDTKGQYF. In DNA form, the CDR3 reads TGTGCCAGCAGCCAAGATACGAAGGGGCAGTACTTC.

The J gene is TRBJ1-1, the V gene TRBV4-1; 7 nucleotides align to TRBD1. V lost 1 base, J lost 1 base, and 9 bases stayed unmatched. CDR1 and CDR2 from the germline V gene are MGHRA and YSYEKL. The CDR3 contains 17 residues. CDR3: CASSQVEWGQRNTEAFF. The CDR3 region has the DNA TGCGCCAGCAGCCAAGTAGAGTGGGGACAGAGGAACACTGAAGCTTTCTTT.